This T cell receptor beta chain was recovered during a study of T cell responses to AZD1222 COVID-19 vaccine. Study-wide results and limits: Across spike, vaccine-associated CD4 TCRs were found, dominant at 160-218 and 743-854.

This CDR3 has 13 amino acids. Trimming pared 2 bases from V and 10 bases from J, leaving 15 bases between. CDR1 MGHRA and CDR2 YSYEKL come from the germline V gene. The table came from immunoSEQ multiplex PCR; TCRdb's copy has only in-frame clones and leaves some out. The sample contains about 120,000 clones, approximately 86% of which appear only once. Regarding this clone: What it binds is unknown.

The sequences come from peripheral blood, collected 28 days after the second AZD1222 dose. The TCR comes from an adult who received the AZD1222 COVID-19 vaccine. The V gene is TRBV4-1, the J gene TRBJ2-7; the D gene is possibly TRBD2 (5 bases). CDR3 DNA sequence: TGCGCCAGCAGCCAATCCGAGGGAGCGTTCCAGTACTTC. As protein: CASSQSEGAFQYF.